This entry features one T cell receptor beta chain sequence. The sample belongs to a study of blood T cell repertoires in COVID-19. Study-wide background: Sites in the United States, Italy and Spain provided acute and convalescent COVID-19 samples. Nucleic acid was either cDNA or gDNA, and it came from T cells, B-cell-depleted T cells, or PBMCs.

This CDR3 has 14 residues. V was pared by 7 bases and J by 7 bases, with 20 bases between. Per the germline V gene, CDR1 is SNHLY and CDR2 is FYNNEI. Authors' processing steps: The authors estimated nucleated cell counts from reference gene primer amplification. TCRdb's copy holds only in-frame clones and misses some; the assay was immunoSEQ multiplex PCR. The V and J calls and clone size are taken from that table; D and trimming were inferred from the DNA. In the table there are about 440,000 clones, around 88% of which are singletons. Sequencing was performed on peripheral blood. The TCR comes from a woman aged 25 to 39 with acute or convalescent COVID-19. V and J are TRBV2 and TRBJ2-7, with D possibly TRBD1 on 6 matching bases. The DNA for the CDR3 is TGTGCCAGCACCAGCTCCGGGACACGAGAGGAGCAGTACTTC. The encoded protein is CASTSSGTREEQYF.